The rows below give T cell receptor beta chains drawn from one sample of a study of blood T cell repertoires in COVID-19. TCRdb keeps only in-frame clones here, not all; method: immunoSEQ multiplex PCR. In the table there are 200,000 to 250,000 clones, approximately 84% of which are singletons. The sample was peripheral blood. The receptors here all came from a man aged 50 to 59 with acute or convalescent COVID-19. Each CDR3 is given with its conserved first and last residue. A D gene is named only where the DNA matches it firmly. Rows may omit the clone size; those that give it use once, few, many or a size class.

few	.	15	TRBV19	TRBJ2-5	TGTGCCAGTAGTAGCCGACAGGCTATGCAAGAGACCCAGTACTTC	CASSSRQAMQETQYF
.	TRBD1	16	TRBV7-6	TRBJ2-2	TGTGCCAGCAGCTCCGGGACAGGGGGCATCACCGGGGAGCTGTTTTTT	CASSSGTGGITGELFF
.	.	17	TRBV24-1	TRBJ2-1	TGTGCCACCAGTGACGGCGGAAGAACCCCCGGTTACAATGAGCAGTTCTTC	CATSDGGRTPGYNEQFF
.	TRBD1	14	TRBV10-3	TRBJ1-1	TGTGCCATCAGGAGGGACAGGGAGGACACTGAAGCTTTCTTT	CAIRRDREDTEAFF
.	.	15	TRBV5-1	TRBJ2-7	TGCGCCAGCAGCTTGGGGACGGGACTTTCCTACGAGCAGTACTTC	CASSLGTGLSYEQYF
.	.	12	TRBV4-1	TRBJ1-1	TGCGCCAGCAGCCCGTTAACCGGTGAAGCTTTCTTT	CASSPLTGEAFF
.	TRBD1	13	TRBV18	TRBJ1-2	TGTGCCAGCTCGGGGACAGGGAGCTATGGCTACACCTTC	CASSGTGSYGYTF
.	.	12	TRBV6-5	TRBJ1-1	TGTGCTGCTCGGGGGGGGAACACTGAAGCTTTCTTT	CAARGGNTEAFF
.	TRBD1	14	TRBV30	TRBJ1-5	TGTGCCTGGAGTGGCTCGACAGGGAATCAGCCCCAGCATTTT	CAWSGSTGNQPQHF
.	TRBD2	15	TRBV25-1	TRBJ2-3	TGTGCCAGCAGAAGCGGGAGGGCCCTGGTAGATACGCAGTATTTT	CASRSGRALVDTQYF
.	TRBD2	16	TRBV11-3	TRBJ2-7	TGTGCCAGCAGCCACGAGAGGGTAAGCGGGAGCTACGAGCAGTACTTC	CASSHERVSGSYEQYF
.	.	14	TRBV7-3	TRBJ2-3	TGTGCCAGCAGCTTGCTCGTGGAGACAGATACGCAGTATTTT	CASSLLVETDTQYF
.	.	16	TRBV11-2	TRBJ2-3	TGTGCCAGCAGCTCGCACCTAGCGCCGAGCACAGATACGCAGTATTTT	CASSSHLAPSTDTQYF
.	TRBD1	17	TRBV5-1	TRBJ1-6	TGCGCCAGCAGCTTGGGGCCGGGACAGCCCTTTAATTCACCCCTCCACTTT	CASSLGPGQPFNSPLHF
.	TRBD1	14	TRBV5-4	TRBJ2-7	TGTGCCAGCAGCAAACAGGGGAGTCCCTCCGAGCAGTACTTC	CASSKQGSPSEQYF
.	.	12	TRBV7-9	TRBJ1-3	TGTGCCAGCAGCTTACAAGGAAACACCATATATTTT	CASSLQGNTIYF
.	TRBD1	14	TRBV11-2	TRBJ1-3	TGTGCCAGCAGCCCACAGGGGGCTGGAAACACCATATATTTT	CASSPQGAGNTIYF
.	.	13	TRBV7-9	TRBJ2-6	TGTGCCAGCAGCTCCTTTGGGGCCAACGTCCTGACTTTC	CASSSFGANVLTF
.	TRBD1	12	TRBV30	TRBJ1-4	TGTGCCTGGAGCGTACGACAGGGCCGGCTGTTTTTT	CAWSVRQGRLFF
.	.	15	TRBV30	TRBJ1-5	TGTGCCTGGAGTGTATCAGGGGATGGCAATCAGCCCCAGCATTTT	CAWSVSGDGNQPQHF
.	TRBD2	17	TRBV4-2	TRBJ2-7	TGTGCCAGCAGCCATGAGGGGCCTGGCGGGGGGGCTTACGAGCAGTACTTC	CASSHEGPGGGAYEQYF
.	TRBD2	14	TRBV5-8	TRBJ2-1	TGTGCCAGCAGTCTTAGCGGGGGGGGGAATGAGCAGTTCTTC	CASSLSGGGNEQFF
.	.	18	TRBV2	TRBJ2-3	TGTGCCAGCAGTGTAACCCGGGTTGATGGGGCGTTCACAGATACGCAGTATTTT	CASSVTRVDGAFTDTQYF
once	.	18	TRBV4-1	TRBJ1-3	TGCGCCAGCAGCCGGGCGGGGGTTCTCGACAGGACTGGAAACACCATATATTTT	CASSRAGVLDRTGNTIYF
.	TRBD2	15	TRBV28	TRBJ2-2	TGTGCCAGCAGTTTAGCCCGGGAGGTGTCCGGGGAGCTGTTTTTT	CASSLAREVSGELFF
.	TRBD1	13	TRBV12-3/TRBV12-4	TRBJ2-5	TGTGCCAGCAGGCGACAGGGTGGTGAGACCCAGTACTTC	CASRRQGGETQYF
.	TRBD1	15	TRBV5-4	TRBJ2-7	TGTGCCAGCAGCTTGGGACAGGGGGCCTTCTACGAGCAGTACTTC	CASSLGQGAFYEQYF
.	.	14	TRBV19	TRBJ2-5	TGTGCCAGTAGTATAGGTAGCCTCCAAGAGACCCAGTACTTC	CASSIGSLQETQYF
.	.	14	TRBV27	TRBJ1-6	TGTGCCAGCAGTTTTCAGGGTAATAATTCACCCCTCCACTTT	CASSFQGNNSPLHF
.	.	14	TRBV3-1/TRBV3-2	TRBJ1-5	TGTGCCAGCAGCCAAGGGTCGGGGAATCAGCCCCAGCATTTT	CASSQGSGNQPQHF
.	TRBD1	16	TRBV19	TRBJ2-7	TGTGCCAGTGGCTACGATAGGACAGGGGGCCGTCACGAGCAGTACTTC	CASGYDRTGGRHEQYF
.	TRBD1	19	TRBV3-1/TRBV3-2	TRBJ2-3	TGTGCCAGCAGCCAAGATCTTATATTTGAGGGGGCGCCCGCAGATACGCAGTATTTT	CASSQDLIFEGAPADTQYF
.	TRBD1	16	TRBV19	TRBJ1-4	TGTGCCAGTAGTACTCTCCGGGACAGGGTTAATGAAAAACTGTTTTTT	CASSTLRDRVNEKLFF
.	.	14	TRBV7-9	TRBJ2-3	TGTGCCAGCAGCTTAAGGACAGATGCAGATACGCAGTATTTT	CASSLRTDADTQYF
.	.	14	TRBV5-4	TRBJ2-7	TGTGCCAGCAGCTTGAACATTGGTTCCTACGAGCAGTACTTC	CASSLNIGSYEQYF
.	.	16	TRBV6-5	TRBJ2-3	TGTGCCAGCAGTTACTTTTACTCGCTGGGCACAGATACGCAGTATTTT	CASSYFYSLGTDTQYF
.	TRBD1	13	TRBV12-3/TRBV12-4	TRBJ2-1	TGTGCCAGCGGGACAGGGAATTACAATGAGCAGTTCTTC	CASGTGNYNEQFF
.	.	13	TRBV6-5	TRBJ1-1	TGTGCCAGCTTAGGGAGAGAGAACACTGAAGCTTTCTTT	CASLGRENTEAFF
few	TRBD2	17	TRBV12-5	TRBJ2-2	TGTGCTAGTGGTTTGCCTCGGGACTACCGTAGGGCCGGGGAGCTGTTTTTT	CASGLPRDYRRAGELFF
few	.	13	TRBV19	TRBJ2-7	TGTGCCAGTAGATTACAGGGAATGGGCGAGCAGTACTTC	CASRLQGMGEQYF
few	TRBD1	15	TRBV18	TRBJ1-2	TGTGCCAGCTCCCAGACAGGACAGGGGAACTATGGCTACACCTTC	CASSQTGQGNYGYTF
few	.	14	TRBV7-6	TRBJ1-2	TGTGCCAGCAGCTTAGAGGCAGGGGCCAGGGGCTACACCTTC	CASSLEAGARGYTF
.	.	12	TRBV7-2	TRBJ2-7	TGTGCCAGCAGCTTAGGCGGAGCCCAGCAGTACTTC	CASSLGGAQQYF
.	TRBD1	15	TRBV15	TRBJ2-5	TGTGCCACCAGCAGAGGCCCGACAGGGTTGGAGACCCAGTACTTC	CATSRGPTGLETQYF
.	.	13	TRBV27	TRBJ1-1	TGTGCCAGCAGTTTGGACATTAACACTGAAGCTTTCTTT	CASSLDINTEAFF
.	.	11	TRBV10-3	TRBJ2-7	TGTGCCATCAGTGAGTTTCGCGAGCAGTACTTC	CAISEFREQYF
.	TRBD1	17	TRBV19	TRBJ1-3	TGTGCCAGTAGTATAGAACGATTTAGGGGGCTTGGAAACACCATATATTTT	CASSIERFRGLGNTIYF
few	TRBD2	16	TRBV9	TRBJ2-3	TGTGCCAGCAGCGCCGGGACTAGCGGGACCACAGATACGCAGTATTTT	CASSAGTSGTTDTQYF
.	TRBD2	17	TRBV27	TRBJ2-2	TGTGCCACCGTCCCGGTAGCGGGGGGGCTGAACACCGGGGAGCTGTTTTTT	CATVPVAGGLNTGELFF
.	.	14	TRBV5-1	TRBJ1-6	TGCGCCAGCAGCTTGCGGGACAAAAGTTCACCCCTCCACTTT	CASSLRDKSSPLHF
.	TRBD2	16	TRBV7-6	TRBJ2-1	TGTGCCAGCAGCTTAAGGGCTAGCGGGAGGGCCGTTGAGCAGTTCTTC	CASSLRASGRAVEQFF
once	.	14	TRBV19	TRBJ2-7	TGTGCCAGTAGTACTACAGGGACGGGCTACGAGCAGTACTTC	CASSTTGTGYEQYF
.	TRBD1	15	TRBV4-2	TRBJ1-1	TGTGCCAGCAGCCAAGAGTGGGACAGGGACACTGAAGCTTTCTTT	CASSQEWDRDTEAFF